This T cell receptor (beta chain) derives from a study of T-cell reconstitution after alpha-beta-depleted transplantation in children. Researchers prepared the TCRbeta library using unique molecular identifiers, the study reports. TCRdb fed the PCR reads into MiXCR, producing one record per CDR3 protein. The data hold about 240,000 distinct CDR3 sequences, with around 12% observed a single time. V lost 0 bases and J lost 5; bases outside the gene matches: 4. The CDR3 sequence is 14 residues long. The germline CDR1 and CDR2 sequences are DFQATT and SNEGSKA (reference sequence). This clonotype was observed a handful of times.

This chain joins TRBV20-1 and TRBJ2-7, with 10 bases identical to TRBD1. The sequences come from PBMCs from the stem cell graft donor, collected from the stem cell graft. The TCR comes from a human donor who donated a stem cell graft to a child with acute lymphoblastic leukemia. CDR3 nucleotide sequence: TGCAGTGCTAGAGACCGGGACAGGGGCCACGAGCAGTACTTC. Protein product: CSARDRDRGHEQYF.